This TCR beta chain was recovered during a study of immune evolution from preneoplasia to lung adenocarcinoma. This clone was counted a few times. What it binds is not known. Per the germline V gene, CDR1 is MNHEY and CDR2 is SMNVEV (reference sequence). Between the trimmed V and J ends, which lost 5 bases and 4 bases, there was a span of 11 bases. The CDR3 runs to 13 residues. Broader study findings: Normal lung had the highest top T cell clone frequencies. Normal lung had highest clonality; later lesions appeared denser, more diverse.

Data came from immunoSEQ multiplex PCR; TCRdb stores just in-frame clones and leaves some out. In the table there are several thousand clones, about four fifths of which are singletons. Histologic diagnosis was independently verified by two lung pathologists. The chain recombines TRBV27 with TRBJ1-1; tentatively, D is TRBD1 (5 bases). Sequencing was done on a sample of FFPE normal lung tissue adjacent to the tumor. The receptor comes from a person between 50 and 70 years old with lung adenocarcinoma. CDR3 sequence: CASSVGESTEAFF. The DNA of the CDR3 is TGTGCCAGCAGTGTAGGGGAGAGCACTGAAGCTTTCTTT.